A selection of T cell receptor beta chains follows, all from one sample in a study of Tregs in tolerant kidney transplant recipients. Here immunoSEQ multiplex PCR was the method, and the copy in TCRdb shows in-frame clones only, minus some. The profile covers some 50,000 clones, with 89% appearing a single time and about 14% taken by the ten largest. The sequences come from CD8+ T cells from blood (PBMCs), collected 12 months after the transplant. The origin of the receptors is a human patient who received a combined kidney and bone marrow transplant. The graft donor may account for some of the T cells. CDR3s include the opening cysteine and the closing phenylalanine or tryptophan. Fields, in order: D gene, J gene, V gene, clone size, CDR3 DNA, CDR3 protein. The D gene is left open where the match is weak. The listing skips clone size in some rows; elsewhere it reads once, few, many or a size class.

TRBD1 | TRBJ1-1 | TRBV7-9 | - | TGTGCCAGCAGCCCGTGGGACAGGGAGCGAGAAGCTTTCTTT | CASSPWDREREAFF
- | TRBJ1-2 | TRBV2 | - | TGTGCCAGCAGTGAAGAGAATACTCGTTACTGTTGCTACACCTTC | CASSEENTRYCCYTF
TRBD1 | TRBJ1-4 | TRBV5-6 | few | TGTGCCAGCACCCCTGATATGGGACAGTATTATGAAAAACTGTTTTTT | CASTPDMGQYYEKLFF
TRBD1 | TRBJ2-6 | TRBV4-1 | - | TGCGCCAGCAGCCAAGGGGGGGACAGGGAAATTGGGGCCAACGTCCTGACTTTC | CASSQGGDREIGANVLTF
TRBD2 | TRBJ2-6 | TRBV27 | few | TGTGCCAGCAGTTCCCCTTTGGGGGGGAGAGGGGCCAACGTCCTGACTTTC | CASSSPLGGRGANVLTF
TRBD1 | TRBJ1-2 | TRBV29-1 | - | TGCAGCGTTTCCGGGACAGTCTATGGCTACACCTTC | CSVSGTVYGYTF
- | TRBJ1-1 | TRBV21-1 | - | TGTGCCAGCAGCGCGAGGACAGGGAGCACTGAAGCTTTCTTT | CASSARTGSTEAFF
- | TRBJ1-6 | TRBV2 | - | TGTGCCAGCTGGCTAGGAGGGGATTCCTATAATTCACCCCTCCACTTT | CASWLGGDSYNSPLHF
- | TRBJ2-7 | TRBV25-1 | - | TGTGCCAGCAGTGAATGGAGCTCCTACGAGCAGTACTTC | CASSEWSSYEQYF
TRBD2 | TRBJ2-6 | TRBV7-2 | once | TGTGCCAGCAGCGTGCGACTAGCGGGAGGCCCCCTCAGGGCCAACGTCCCGACTTTC | CASSVRLAGGPLRANVPTF
- | TRBJ2-7 | TRBV2 | once | TGTGCCAGCAGTGAAGCGCTTAGCGGATCCTACGAGCAGTACTTC | CASSEALSGSYEQYF
TRBD2 | TRBJ2-3 | TRBV6-4 | - | TGTGCCAGCAGTGAAAGTAGCGGGAGCACAGATACGCAGTATTTT | CASSESSGSTDTQYF
TRBD1 | TRBJ1-3 | TRBV27 | - | TGTGCCAGCAGTATCCAGGGGGCCTTTGGAAACACCATATATTTT | CASSIQGAFGNTIYF
TRBD1 | TRBJ2-7 | TRBV27 | - | TGTGCCAGCAGTTTTGGACAGGGGACCTACGAGCAGTACTTC | CASSFGQGTYEQYF
- | TRBJ2-7 | TRBV7-8 | - | TGTGCCAGCAGCCCTTCGGGTGGGGAGCAGTACTTC | CASSPSGGEQYF
TRBD2 | TRBJ2-2 | TRBV30 | - | TGTGCCTCGAGGACTAGAGGGACCGGGGAGCTGTTTTTT | CASRTRGTGELFF
- | TRBJ2-2 | TRBV19 | - | TGTGCCAGTAGTCCCCCCGACAGGAACACCGGGGAGCTGTTTTTT | CASSPPDRNTGELFF
TRBD1 | TRBJ1-2 | TRBV7-2 | once | TGTGCCAGCAGCTTAGTAGGCGGACAGGGCGAGGGCTACACCTTC | CASSLVGGQGEGYTF
- | TRBJ1-1 | TRBV2 | - | TGTGCCAGCAGGGACGGAGGGACTGAAGCTTTCTTT | CASRDGGTEAFF
- | TRBJ1-6 | TRBV6-1 | - | TGTGCCAGCAGTGTCCGGGGAGGGCACTATAATTCCCCCCTCCACTTT | CASSVRGGHYNSPLHF
- | TRBJ2-1 | TRBV4-3 | - | TGCGCCAGCAGCCATTTGGCCTCCTCCTACAATGAGCAGTTCTTC | CASSHLASSYNEQFF
TRBD1 | TRBJ2-1 | TRBV10-3 | - | TGTGCCATCTGGGTTGGGGAAGGGGGCAGTGAGCAGTTCTTC | CAIWVGEGGSEQFF
- | TRBJ2-2 | TRBV9 | - | TGTGCCAGCAGCTCTACAGGGTCTTTCGGGGAGCTGTTTTTT | CASSSTGSFGELFF
- | TRBJ2-1 | TRBV7-9 | - | TGTGCCAGCAGCTTAGCAGCTTGGCAGAGGGACAATGAGCAGTTCTTC | CASSLAAWQRDNEQFF
TRBD1 | TRBJ1-2 | TRBV4-1 | - | TGCGCCAGCAGCTATACAGGGGCGGACTCTGGCTACACCTTC | CASSYTGADSGYTF
TRBD2 | TRBJ2-1 | TRBV6-5 | - | TGTGCCAGCAGTTACCCCAATAAGCGGGGGGCCCAGTTCTTC | CASSYPNKRGAQFF
- | TRBJ2-7 | TRBV25-1 | - | TGTGCCAGCAGTGAATGGAAAGACTCCGAGCAGTACTTC | CASSEWKDSEQYF
- | TRBJ2-7 | TRBV27 | once | TGTGCCAGCAGTTTATTTCCAGGGTCCTACGAGCAGTACTTC | CASSLFPGSYEQYF
- | TRBJ2-5 | TRBV11-2 | - | TGTGCCAGCAGCCCATCAAGCAGGGGCCAAGAGACCCAGTACTTC | CASSPSSRGQETQYF
TRBD1 | TRBJ2-5 | TRBV5-8 | - | TGTGCCAGCAGCGCCGGGACAGCGACGCGGGAGACCCAGTACTTC | CASSAGTATRETQYF
- | TRBJ2-1 | TRBV4-1 | - | TGCGCCAGCAGCCAAGACATCTCCTACAATGAGCAGTTCTTC | CASSQDISYNEQFF
TRBD2 | TRBJ2-7 | TRBV4-3 | - | TGCGCCAGCAGACCGGGACTAGCGCTCGGGGAGCAGTACTTC | CASRPGLALGEQYF
- | TRBJ1-1 | TRBV7-6 | - | TGTGCCAGCAGCTTATCAGGGATGAACACTGAAGCTTTCTTT | CASSLSGMNTEAFF
- | TRBJ1-2 | TRBV11-3 | once | TGTGCCAGCAGCCCCAGACGAGCAGGCTATGGCTACACCTTC | CASSPRRAGYGYTF
TRBD2 | TRBJ2-5 | TRBV6-5 | once | TGTGCCAGCAGTTACTCGCGGGGGGGCCTGGAGACCCAGTACTTC | CASSYSRGGLETQYF